These 2 T cell receptor beta chains were all obtained from the same sample, sequenced in a study of T cells expressing NK-cell markers. From its re-call of the 5' RACE reads, TCRdb lists each CDR3 protein once, without DNA. This table holds around 110,000 distinct CDR3 sequences. Sequencing used blood T cells: a sorted CD56 or NKG2C T cell subset, CD4+ or CD8+ T cells, or bulk PBMC T cells (not recorded which). All receptors come from a woman between 18 and 69 years old in good health.

The gene calls are TRBV6-5 and TRBJ2-1; TCRdb's assignment of TRBD2 cannot be checked, as there is no DNA. This CDR3 region has 14 residues. Per germline, CDR1 MNHEY and CDR2 SVGAGI. CDR3 protein: CASSWAGGRNEQFF.

The chain combines TRBV4-2 with TRBJ2-1; TCRdb lists TRBD2, though no DNA is available to test this call. The germline gives CDR1 LGHNA, CDR2 YNFKEQ. The CDR3 totals 13 residues. This CDR3 is CASSPLGGAEQFF.